Presented here are 9 T cell receptor beta chains from one specimen sequenced in a study of T cell responses to AZD1222 COVID-19 vaccine. The assay was immunoSEQ multiplex PCR, and TCRdb's table has in-frame clones only and misses some. This table has under 150,000 clones, about 92% appearing once. The specimen comprised peripheral blood, sampled on day 0 of AZD1222 vaccination. Every receptor here comes from an adult in good health.

This rearrangement joins TRBV21-1 to TRBJ2-7; the tabulated D call, TRBD1, remains unverified against the DNA. TRBV21-1 has pseudogene status. CDR3 length: 15 amino acids. CDR3 bases: TGTGCCACCCCAAAGACGGGACAGGGAACCTACGAGCAGTACTTC. Amino acids: CATPKTGQGTYEQYF.

The V gene is TRBV10-3, the J gene TRBJ1-5, with D tentatively TRBD1 (6 bases). CDR1 and CDR2 from the germline V gene are ENHRY and SYGVKD. There are 13 residues in the CDR3. The germline V and J ends were trimmed by 7 bases and 5 bases, with 12 bases remaining between them. The CDR3 here is CAITQGDHQPQHF. CDR3 DNA: TGTGCCATCACACAGGGAGATCATCAGCCCCAGCATTTT.

This clone appeared a single time. This chain joins TRBV19 and TRBJ1-5; D gene ambiguous. Germline CDR1 and CDR2: LNHDA and SQIVND (reference sequence). CDR3 length: 14 amino acids. Trimming pared 10 bases from V and 6 bases from J, leaving 19 bases between. For the CDR3, the DNA is TGTGCCACCACTCCGACGGAGAGGAGTCAGCCCCAGCATTTT. The encoded protein is CATTPTERSQPQHF.

This chain joins TRBV4-3 and TRBJ2-7; 13 bases map to TRBD2. Germline values: CDR1 LGHNA, CDR2 YSLEER. J was trimmed by 2 bases and V by 3 bases; bases with no gene match: 1. This CDR3 contains 15 residues. The CDR3 nucleotides are TGCGCCAGCAGCCAGGGACTAGCGGGACCCTACGAGCAGTACTTC. This sequence encodes CASSQGLAGPYEQYF.

V gene TRBV29-1 combines with J gene TRBJ2-3; 14 nucleotides align to TRBD2. The CDR3 has 18 residues. Trimming at V came to 7 bases and at J to 2 bases, leaving 14 bases not matched to a gene. Germline CDR1 is SQVTM and CDR2 is ANQGSEA. DNA for the CDR3: TGCAGCGCAAAGACTAGCGGGAGGGGCCCCGATTTCACAGATACGCAGTATTTT. It is translated as CSAKTSGRGPDFTDTQYF.

The chain has TRBV3-1 (or the pseudogene TRBV3-2) and TRBJ2-7, with TRBD2 identical over 8 bases. CDR3 length: 14 residues. The V gene's germline CDR1 is LGHDT and CDR2 YNNKEL (reference sequence). With 1 base clipped from V and 2 bases from J, the junction kept 1 base outside the gene matches. The CDR3 bases are TGTGCCAGCAGCCAAGGCGGGGGGCCCTACGAGCAGTACTTC. It translates to CASSQGGGPYEQYF.

The chain links TRBV7-9 to TRBJ2-2; no definite D call. Germline assignment: CDR1 SEHNR and CDR2 FQNEAQ (reference sequence). The CDR3 length is 15 residues. Trimming shortened V by 4 bases and J by 4 bases, and 13 bases separated the two germline ends. Here the CDR3 reads CASSSPGLTTGELFF. CDR3 sequence (DNA): TGTGCCAGCAGCTCTCCGGGCTTAACCACCGGGGAGCTGTTTTTT.

This chain joins TRBV15 and TRBJ2-7, with D maybe TRBD2 (5 bases). The V end was cut by 3 bases, the J end by 1 base, with 13 bases between. Germline CDR1 is LNHNV and CDR2 is YYDKDF (reference sequence). CDR3 length: 15 amino acids. This CDR3 is CATSSFRGGSYEQYF. CDR3 DNA: TGTGCCACCAGCAGTTTCCGTGGAGGTTCCTACGAGCAGTACTTC.

The chain recombines TRBV5-1 with TRBJ2-1, with 9 bases matching TRBD1. The CDR3 contains 15 residues. Germline V gene lookup returns CDR1 SGHRS and CDR2 YFSETQ. The junction had 8 bases not matched to a gene; V was cut back by 4 bases and J by 6 bases. CDR3 DNA sequence: TGCGCCAGCAGCACACAGGGGGCGTTGATCAATGAGCAGTTCTTC. Its translation is CASSTQGALINEQFF.